What follows are 3 T cell receptor beta chains derived from one specimen sequenced in a study of shared clonotypes between healthy human individuals (dated by TCRdb to 2018 to 2021). Receptors were amplified or captured by the immunoSEQ multiplex PCR assay. The table was pulled from immuneACCESS by TCRdb, which kept in-frame rearrangements only. Such tables lose some clones; where checked, under half of the loss comes from unresolved V genes, and the rest has no known cause. The sample table contains 1.6 million or so clones; only one count was recorded for approximately 98.5% of them. The top ten clones comprise about 0.34% of the sample. Sequenced input: naive CD4+ T cells sorted from blood. What the cell subset or site label conveys for this sample: CD45RA+ positively selected. These receptors all stem from a young man in good health.

The chain carries TRBV5-1 and TRBJ2-7, with a weak D call TRBD2 (5 bases). The CDR3 is 15 residues long. Germline V gives CDR1 SGHRS, CDR2 YFSETQ. Trimming cost V 5 bases and J 2 bases, with 17 bases left between them. The CDR3 DNA is TGCGCCAGCAGGGGCCGCGGCGCGAGGGCCTACGAGCAGTACTTC. This sequence encodes CASRGRGARAYEQYF.

This clone occurred once. The V gene is TRBV27, the J gene TRBJ2-2; no reliable D call. Trimming pared 6 bases from V and 2 bases from J, leaving 10 bases between. The germline gives CDR1 MNHEY, CDR2 SMNVEV (reference sequence). This CDR3 has 14 amino acids. CDR3 DNA sequence: TGTGCCAGCAGGGCAATTTACAACACCGGGGAGCTGTTTTTT. Amino acid sequence: CASRAIYNTGELFF.

The V gene is TRBV11-3, the J gene TRBJ2-2; D not certain. The V gene lost 0 bases and the J gene lost 1 base, with 6 bases spanning the gap. The V gene's germline CDR1 is SGHNT and CDR2 YENEEA. The CDR3 is 15 residues long. The CDR3 spells CASSLDGRNTGELFF. The CDR3 nucleotides read TGTGCCAGCAGCTTAGATGGTCGGAACACCGGGGAGCTGTTTTTT.